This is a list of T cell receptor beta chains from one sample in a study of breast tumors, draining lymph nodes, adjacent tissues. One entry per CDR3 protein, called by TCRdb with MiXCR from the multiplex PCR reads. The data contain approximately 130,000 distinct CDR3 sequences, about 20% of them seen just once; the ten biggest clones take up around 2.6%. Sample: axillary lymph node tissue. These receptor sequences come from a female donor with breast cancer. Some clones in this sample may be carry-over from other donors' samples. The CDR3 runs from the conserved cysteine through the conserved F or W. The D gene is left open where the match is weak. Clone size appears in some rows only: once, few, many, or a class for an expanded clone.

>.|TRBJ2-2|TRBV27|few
TGTGCCAGCAGTTTCGGCCGACAGCTTAACACCGGGGAGCTGTTTTTT
CASSFGRQLNTGELFF
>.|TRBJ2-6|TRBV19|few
TGTGCCAGTAGTATATCCGCCTCTGGGGCCAACGTCCTGACTTTC
CASSISASGANVLTF
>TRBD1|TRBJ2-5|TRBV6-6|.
TGTGCCAGCAGTTCGACAGGGTGGGAAGAGACCCAGTACTTC
CASSSTGWEETQYF
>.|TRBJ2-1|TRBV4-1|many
TGCGCCAGCAGCAAAACAGGGCCGGGGAATGAGCAGTTCTTC
CASSKTGPGNEQFF
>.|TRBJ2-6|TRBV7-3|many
TGTGCCAGCAGCTTAATAGGGTCCGGGGCCAACGTCCTGACTTTC
CASSLIGSGANVLTF
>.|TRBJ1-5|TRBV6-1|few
TGTGCCAGCAGGGACAGTCATACCTATAGCAATCAGCCCCAGCATTTT
CASRDSHTYSNQPQHF
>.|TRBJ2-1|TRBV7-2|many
TGTGCCAGCAGCTTAGGGGGCGGTATCAATGAGCAGTTCTTC
CASSLGGGINEQFF
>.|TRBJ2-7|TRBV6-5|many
TGTGCCAGCAGTCCCACAGCGGGTGCATACTACGAGCAGTACTTC
CASSPTAGAYYEQYF
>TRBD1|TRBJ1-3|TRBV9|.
TGTGCCAGCAGCGCGTTAGGGGGCCTCTCTGGAAACACCATATATTTT
CASSALGGLSGNTIYF
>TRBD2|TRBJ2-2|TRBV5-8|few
TGTGCCAGCCCAGCTTTTGGACTAGCGGGAGAAGCCGGGGAGCTGTTTTTT
CASPAFGLAGEAGELFF
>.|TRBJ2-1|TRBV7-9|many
TGTGCCAGCAGCTTAGGCCGGCCGCGGGCTCCCAATGAGCAGTTCTTC
CASSLGRPRAPNEQFF
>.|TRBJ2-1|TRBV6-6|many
TGTGCCAGCAGTTACTCTGGGGGGCGGGGACGATCCTACAATGAGCAGTTCTTC
CASSYSGGRGRSYNEQFF
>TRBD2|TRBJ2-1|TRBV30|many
TGTGCCTGGAGGGTAGCGGGAGTGGGCGAGCAGTTCTTC
CAWRVAGVGEQFF
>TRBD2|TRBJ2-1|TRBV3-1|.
TGTGCCAGCAGCCCCAGCGGGAGGGCCCCCTACAATGAGCAGTTCTTC
CASSPSGRAPYNEQFF
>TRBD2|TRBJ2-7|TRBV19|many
TGTGCCAGTAGTACGAGCGGGAACTCCTACGAGCAGTACTTC
CASSTSGNSYEQYF
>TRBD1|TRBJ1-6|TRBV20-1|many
TGCAGTGCTTTCCCCCGGGACAGGGGAGGTAGTTCACCCCTCCACTTT
CSAFPRDRGGSSPLHF